Shown below are 29 T cell receptor beta chains from a single sample sequenced in a study of tumor-infiltrating lymphocytes in localized non-small cell lung cancer. Profiled with immunoSEQ multiplex PCR; TCRdb holds only in-frame clones, not every one. The table shows about 14,000 clones, with 68% occurring only once. Sequencing was carried out using uninvolved lung tissue not adjacent to the tumor. The receptors originated from a human donor with non-small cell lung cancer.

The chain couples TRBV29-1 to TRBJ1-2; 12 bases are a match to TRBD1. The length of the CDR3 is 14 residues. V lost 6 bases and J lost 5; bases outside the gene matches: 7. Germline V CDR1 and CDR2: SQVTM, ANQGSEA. CDR3 in DNA: TGCAGCGTGGGGACAGGGGGCTATGGATATGGCTACACCTTC. This translates into CSVGTGGYGYGYTF.

The J gene is TRBJ2-3, the V gene TRBV30; D remains ambiguous. This CDR3 contains 13 residues. V shed 2 bases and J shed 4 bases, with 10 bases lying between them. In germline, CDR1 is GTSNPN, CDR2 SVGIG (reference sequence). In DNA, the CDR3 is TGTGCCTGGAGTTTGGGGTCAGCAGATACGCAGTATTTT. This gives the protein CAWSLGSADTQYF.

CDR3 amino acids: CASSQAGGDRGRGYTF. The CDR3 DNA is TGCGCCAGCAGCCAAGCCGGTGGGGACAGGGGTCGTGGCTACACCTTC. J is TRBJ1-2 and V is TRBV4-3; 10 positions agree with TRBD1. The V gene end was trimmed by 1 base and the J gene end by 7 bases; junction bases not matched to a gene: 9. This CDR3 has 16 amino acids. Germline V lookup: CDR1 LGHNA, CDR2 YSLEER.

This clone was observed a few times. The chain combines TRBV11-2 with TRBJ1-2, with D hard to call. This CDR3 spans 15 amino acids. Trimming cost V 5 bases and J 1 base, with 14 bases left between them. Germline V CDR1 and CDR2: SGHAT, FQNNGV. The CDR3 DNA is TGTGCCAGCAGCCCCGGTGTGGGTTTTAACTATGGCTACACCTTC. This gives the protein CASSPGVGFNYGYTF.

The chain uses TRBV7-9 and TRBJ2-3, with D possibly being TRBD2 (5 bases). The CDR3 spans 16 residues. Germline CDR1 SEHNR, CDR2 FQNEAQ (reference sequence). V was trimmed by 4 bases and J by 0 bases, leaving 14 bases between them. The CDR3 region is CASSSRSGLSTDTQYF. CDR3 in DNA: TGTGCCAGCAGCTCCCGATCGGGATTAAGCACAGATACGCAGTATTTT.

This clone was seen only a few times. V is TRBV5-1 and J is TRBJ1-1; D possibly corresponds to TRBD1 (5 bases). There are 16 residues in the CDR3. CDR1 is SGHRS and CDR2 is YFSETQ in the germline V gene. V lost 2 bases, J lost 1 base, and 15 bases lay in between. The CDR3 DNA is TGCGCCAGCAGCTTAAGTATCCGGGGACCGAACACTGAAGCTTTCTTT. This codes for CASSLSIRGPNTEAFF. The full variable domain, completed using reference TRBV5-1 and TRBJ1-1, is KAGVTQTPRYLIKTRGQQVTLSCSPISGHRSVSWYQQTPGQGLQFLFEYFSETQRNKGNFPGRFSGRQFSNSRSEMNVSTLELGDSALYLCASSLSIRGPNTEAFFGQGTRLTVV.

This clone came up a few times. The chain is built from TRBV28 and TRBJ1-2; D is perhaps TRBD1 (6 bases). Germline V gene data show CDR1 as MDHEN and CDR2 as SYDVKM. Trimming took 8 bases from V and 4 from J, leaving 17 bases between them. The CDR3 length is 14 residues. DNA for the CDR3: TGTGCCAGCGCAATTCAGGGGAGCACCTATGGCTACACCTTC. Translated: CASAIQGSTYGYTF.

CDR3 residues: CASSTYMDTQYF. The CDR3 nucleotides read TGTGCCAGCTCAACTTATATGGATACGCAGTATTTT. The chain couples TRBV14 to TRBJ2-3; no clear D. Trimming left V 8 bases short and J 6 bases short, with 12 bases between. The CDR3 is 12 residues long. The germline gives CDR1 SGHDN, CDR2 FVKESK.

V and J are TRBV5-4 and TRBJ1-5; 7 bases agree with TRBD1. V gave up 0 bases and J gave up 2 bases; unmatched junction bases: 2. CDR3 length equals 15 residues. Germline CDR1 reads SGHNT; CDR2 reads YYREEE (reference sequence). CDR3 DNA sequence: TGTGCCAGCAGCTTGGGGGGGACAGGCAATCAGCCCCAGCATTTT. This translates into CASSLGGTGNQPQHF.

This clone came up a few times. V usage is TRBV2 and J usage is TRBJ1-2; D unclear. Germline values: CDR1 SNHLY, CDR2 FYNNEI. Between the trimmed V and J ends, which lost 5 bases and 2 bases, there was a span of 18 bases. The CDR3 contains 16 residues. The CDR3 nucleotides are TGTGCCAGCAGTCCCACAGCCACACCGTTGAACTATGGCTACACCTTC. This gives the protein CASSPTATPLNYGYTF.

V and J are TRBV4-1 and TRBJ2-5; perhaps D is TRBD1 or TRBD2 (5 bases each). The CDR3 totals 15 residues. Per the germline V gene, CDR1 is MGHRA and CDR2 is YSYEKL. V shed 1 base and J shed 0 bases, with 9 bases lying between them. CDR3 nucleotides: TGCGCCAGCAGCCAAGGCAGGGAGTACCAAGAGACCCAGTACTTC. Its translation is CASSQGREYQETQYF.

Within the sample, this clone is medium-sized. The CDR3 DNA sequence: TGCGCCAGCAGCCAGAGTTGGGGAGGGACGAACTATGGCTACACCTTC. Translation: CASSQSWGGTNYGYTF. The chain links TRBV4-1 to TRBJ1-2; tentative D call: TRBD1 (5 bases). Germline V gives CDR1 MGHRA, CDR2 YSYEKL. V was trimmed by 3 bases and J by 2 bases, leaving 16 bases between them. The CDR3 totals 16 residues.

This rearrangement joins TRBV7-2 to TRBJ1-4, with 11 bases that match TRBD1. Germline CDR1 SGHTA, CDR2 FQGNSA. V gave up 5 bases and J gave up 10 bases; unmatched junction bases: 18. CDR3 size: 18 residues. The chain's CDR3 is CASSLYSAYRGQGGKLFF. As DNA, the CDR3 is TGTGCCAGCAGCCTGTATTCGGCCTATAGGGGACAGGGGGGAAAACTGTTTTTT.

This clone was counted once. V is TRBV14 and J is TRBJ1-2; TRBD1 matches 8 bases. The V gene's germline CDR1 is SGHDN and CDR2 FVKESK. After removal of 3 bases from V and 4 bases from J, the junction contained 7 bases not matched to a gene. This CDR3 region has 15 residues. CDR3 loop: CASSHGQGGSYGYTF. CDR3 nucleotide sequence: TGTGCCAGCAGCCACGGACAGGGTGGGAGCTATGGCTACACCTTC. Full variable domain (remainder filled in from reference TRBV14 and TRBJ1-2): EAGVTQFPSHSVIEKGQTVTLRCDPISGHDNLYWYRRVMGKEIKFLLHFVKESKQDESGMPNNRFLAERTGGTYSTLKVQPAELEDSGVYFCASSHGQGGSYGYTFGSGTRLTVV.

The chain is built from TRBV11-2 and TRBJ2-1, with 9 nucleotides matching TRBD2. Germline V gene data show CDR1 as SGHAT and CDR2 as FQNNGV. The V and J ends lost 5 bases and 4 bases, in that order; junction bases with no gene match: 9. The CDR3 runs 16 residues. The CDR3 DNA is TGTGCCAGCAGCCCCCGGCTAGCGGGGCTTTACAATGAGCAGTTCTTC. It codes for CASSPRLAGLYNEQFF.

This clone is medium-sized. CDR3 in amino acids: CASSERSVGSATNEKLFF. CDR3 sequence (DNA): TGTGCCAGCAGTGAAAGGTCGGTGGGATCTGCAACTAATGAAAAACTGTTTTTT. This chain connects TRBV6-1 to TRBJ1-4; no clear D gene. The V gene's germline CDR1 is MNHNS and CDR2 SASEGT. The CDR3 spans 18 residues. Trimming removed 2 bases from V and 0 bases from J, with 16 bases in between.

The chain couples TRBV9 to TRBJ2-5; TRBD2 might be the D (6 bases). V lost 0 bases and J 5 bases, leaving 14 bases between the germline ends. This CDR3 comprises 15 residues. CDR1 and CDR2 from the germline V gene are SGDLS and YYNGEE. In DNA, the CDR3 is TGTGCCAGCAGCGTAGTTGGGGGGACGGGGGAGACCCAGTACTTC. Translation gives CASSVVGGTGETQYF.

The rearrangement links TRBV7-9 to TRBJ2-7; the match to TRBD1 covers 7 bases. The V gene's germline CDR1 is SEHNR and CDR2 FQNEAQ (reference sequence). The CDR3 is 13 amino acids. V was pared by 0 bases and J by 6 bases, with 2 bases of the junction left unmatched. The CDR3 region is CASSLAGGGEQYF. The CDR3, as DNA: TGTGCCAGCAGCTTAGCAGGGGGCGGCGAGCAGTACTTC.

The chain has TRBV7-2 and TRBJ2-1; 9 bases agree with TRBD1. The germline V gene has CDR1 SGHTA and CDR2 FQGNSA. The CDR3 extends over 15 amino acids. V trimming: 5 bases; J trimming: 4 bases; junction bases outside the gene matches: 6. The CDR3 loop is CASSNDGTGYNEQFF. The CDR3 DNA sequence: TGTGCCAGCAGCAATGACGGGACAGGGTACAATGAGCAGTTCTTC.

This chain links TRBV2 with TRBJ2-3; 11 positions match TRBD1. V dropped 5 bases and J dropped 4; count of bases not matched to a gene: 2. The germline gives CDR1 SNHLY, CDR2 FYNNEI. The CDR3 runs 14 residues. CDR3 sequence reads: CASSRTGGADTQYF. The CDR3, as DNA: TGTGCCAGCAGTCGGACAGGGGGCGCAGATACGCAGTATTTT.

The V call is TRBV19, the J call TRBJ2-5, with D unclear. Per the germline V gene, CDR1 is LNHDA and CDR2 is SQIVND (reference sequence). Trimming took 0 bases from V and 5 from J, leaving 7 bases between them. The CDR3 runs 13 residues. CDR3 in DNA: TGTGCCAGTAGTATAGAGTCAAGGGAGACCCAGTACTTC. Translated, it gives CASSIESRETQYF.

The chain uses TRBV5-4 and TRBJ2-2, with D unresolved. With 2 bases removed from V and 6 bases from J, the gap between germline ends came to 11 bases. The germline CDR1 and CDR2 sequences are SGHNT and YYREEE (reference sequence). The CDR3 is 14 residues long. The CDR3 reads CASSLIVAPGELFF. In nucleotides, the CDR3 is TGTGCCAGCAGCTTAATCGTTGCCCCCGGGGAGCTGTTTTTT.

The chain recombines TRBV15 with TRBJ1-3; tentative D call: TRBD1 (5 bases). The V end was cut by 1 base, the J end by 4 bases, with 11 bases between. Germline V gene lookup returns CDR1 LNHNV and CDR2 YYDKDF (reference sequence). CDR3 length: 15 amino acids. The CDR3 protein is CATSRADTTGNTIYF. The CDR3 bases are TGTGCCACCAGCAGAGCGGACACCACGGGAAACACCATATATTTT.

About this clone: Distinct nucleotide sequences in the sample also encode this CDR3. The chain uses TRBV30 and TRBJ2-3; 9 bases are shared with TRBD1. This CDR3 is built from 13 residues. Germline V lookup: CDR1 GTSNPN, CDR2 SVGIG (reference sequence). V lost 7 bases and J lost 2; bases outside the gene matches: 4. CDR3 sequence reads: CASDRGLTDTQYF. CDR3 bases: TGTGCCTCGGACAGGGGCCTCACAGATACGCAGTATTTT.

The V and J genes are TRBV11-2 and TRBJ2-3, with D perhaps TRBD1 (6 bases). V lost 1 base to trimming and J lost 3 bases, with 11 bases between them. Germline V gene sequence: CDR1 SGHAT, CDR2 FQNNGV. This CDR3 is built from 15 residues. DNA for the CDR3: TGTGCCAGCAGCTTAGGGGGGCCGATGACAGATACGCAGTATTTT. Protein sequence: CASSLGGPMTDTQYF.

This clone is termed medium-sized. This chain connects TRBV9 to TRBJ1-2; no firm D call. V shed 1 base and J shed 4 bases, with 11 bases lying between them. This CDR3 is 14 amino acids long. The V gene's germline CDR1 is SGDLS and CDR2 YYNGEE. The CDR3 protein is CASSVTTLSYGYTF. The CDR3, as DNA: TGTGCCAGCAGCGTAACGACCCTTTCCTATGGCTACACCTTC.

J is TRBJ1-2 and V is TRBV15; D is uncertain. This CDR3 has 14 amino acids. V lost 0 bases, J lost 0 bases, and 5 bases lay in between. CDR1 LNHNV and CDR2 YYDKDF come from the germline V gene (reference sequence). Here the CDR3 reads CATSRDAANYGYTF. CDR3 nucleotides: TGTGCCACCAGCAGAGACGCAGCTAACTATGGCTACACCTTC. The entire variable domain, with the rest obtained from reference TRBV15 and TRBJ1-2, is as follows: DAMVIQNPRYQVTQFGKPVTLSCSQTLNHNVMYWYQQKSSQAPKLLFHYYDKDFNNEADTPDNFQSRRPNTSFCFLDIRSPGLGDTAMYLCATSRDAANYGYTFGSGTRLTVV.

This chain uses TRBV28 with TRBJ1-2, with TRBD1 identical over 7 bases. With V trimmed by 3 bases and J by 8 bases, 6 bases remained unmatched. This CDR3 region has 13 residues. Per germline, CDR1 MDHEN and CDR2 SYDVKM. DNA for the CDR3: TGTGCCAGCAGTTTGCTGACAGGGCGCGGCTACACCTTC. Encoded protein: CASSLLTGRGYTF.

This chain links TRBV5-8 with TRBJ2-3; D gene ambiguous. Trimming took 0 bases from V and 2 from J, leaving 10 bases between them. The CDR3 consists of 15 residues. Germline lookup yields CDR1 SGHTS and CDR2 YDEGEE. CDR3 sequence (DNA): TGTGCCAGCAGCTTGGAAGGCAGCCTCACAGATACGCAGTATTTT. It yields the protein CASSLEGSLTDTQYF.